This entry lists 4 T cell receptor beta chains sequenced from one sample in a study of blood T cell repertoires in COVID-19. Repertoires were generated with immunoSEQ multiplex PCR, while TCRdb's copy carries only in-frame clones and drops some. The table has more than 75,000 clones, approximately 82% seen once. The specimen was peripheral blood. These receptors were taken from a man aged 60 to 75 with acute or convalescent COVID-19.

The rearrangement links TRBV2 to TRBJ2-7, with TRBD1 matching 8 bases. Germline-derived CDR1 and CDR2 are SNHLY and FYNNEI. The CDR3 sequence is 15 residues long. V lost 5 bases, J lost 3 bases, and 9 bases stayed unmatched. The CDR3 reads CASSPGTGPIYEQYV. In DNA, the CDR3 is TGTGCCAGCAGTCCCGGGACAGGCCCGATCTACGAGCAGTACGTC.

The CDR3 region is CASSSSRVGGNTEAFF. In DNA, the CDR3 is TGTGCCAGCTCATCCTCCAGGGTGGGGGGGAACACTGAAGCTTTCTTT. The rearrangement links TRBV18 to TRBJ1-1; D may be TRBD1 (5 bases). Trimming shortened V by 5 bases and J by 1 base, and 17 bases separated the two germline ends. The germline CDR1 and CDR2 sequences are KGHSH and LQKENI. There are 16 residues in the CDR3.

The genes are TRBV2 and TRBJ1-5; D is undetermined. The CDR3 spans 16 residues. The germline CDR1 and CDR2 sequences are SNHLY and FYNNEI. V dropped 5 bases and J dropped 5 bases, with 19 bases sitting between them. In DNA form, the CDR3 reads TGTGCCAGCAGTACCCACGGAGGAGCAGGACATCAGCCCCAGCATTTT. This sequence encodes CASSTHGGAGHQPQHF.

CDR3 sequence (DNA): TGTGCCAGCTCACCGGTACATAACTATGGCTACACCTTC. This gives the protein CASSPVHNYGYTF. This chain connects TRBV18 to TRBJ1-2; D gene unclear. V lost 3 bases and J 1 base, leaving 6 bases between the germline ends. This CDR3 has 13 amino acids. The germline V gene encodes CDR1 KGHSH and CDR2 LQKENI. The variable domain in full, with the rest retrieved from reference TRBV18 and TRBJ1-2, is NAGVMQNPRHLVRRRGQEARLRCSPMKGHSHVYWYRQLPEEGLKFMVYLQKENIIDESGMPKERFSAEFPKEGPSILRIQQVVRGDSAAYFCASSPVHNYGYTFGSGTRLTVV.